The clone carrying this T cell receptor (beta chain) occurred many times. Amplification of TCR beta CDR3 regions was performed using RNA transcripts as template. The HTBI primer set drove a first-round RT-PCR of the TCR CDR3. TCRdb reprocessed the multiplex PCR reads with MiXCR, giving one entry per CDR3 protein. The repertoire holds 350,000 to 400,000 distinct CDR3 sequences, with approximately 15% as singletons. These data originate in a study of T cells in Graves' hyperthyroidism and ophthalmopathy. The CDR3 covers 13 residues. From germline, CDR1 is SGHRS and CDR2 YFSETQ. V lost 0 bases and J 5 bases, leaving 7 bases between the germline ends.

This chain uses TRBV5-1 with TRBJ2-3; D is uncertain. The sequence was obtained from a woman in her sixties or seventies with Graves' hyperthyroidism. What was sequenced was blood. The DNA for the CDR3 is TGCGCCAGCAGCTTGGGGCAACAAGATACGCAGTATTTT. Protein: CASSLGQQDTQYF.